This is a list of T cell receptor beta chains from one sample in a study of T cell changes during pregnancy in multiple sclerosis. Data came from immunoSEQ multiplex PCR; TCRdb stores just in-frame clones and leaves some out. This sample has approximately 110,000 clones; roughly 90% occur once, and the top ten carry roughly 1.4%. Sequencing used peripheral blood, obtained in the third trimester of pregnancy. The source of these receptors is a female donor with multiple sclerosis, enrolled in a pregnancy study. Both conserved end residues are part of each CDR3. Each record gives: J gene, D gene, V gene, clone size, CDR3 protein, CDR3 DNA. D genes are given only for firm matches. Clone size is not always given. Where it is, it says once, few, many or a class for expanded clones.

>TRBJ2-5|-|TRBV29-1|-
CSVEEGPQETQYF
TGCAGCGTTGAAGAGGGCCCCCAAGAGACCCAGTACTTC
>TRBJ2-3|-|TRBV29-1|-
CSVSLVDTQYF
TGCAGCGTTTCCCTCGTAGATACGCAGTATTTT
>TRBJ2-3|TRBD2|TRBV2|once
CATLSGGGTDTQYF
TGTGCCACCCTTTCCGGGGGGGGGACAGATACGCAGTATTTT
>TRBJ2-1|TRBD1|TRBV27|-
CASSFDRGSYNEQFF
TGTGCCAGCAGTTTCGACAGGGGCTCCTACAATGAGCAGTTCTTC
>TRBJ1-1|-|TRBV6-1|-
CASSEVLGVGKAEAFF
TGTGCCAGCAGTGAGGTGTTAGGGGTAGGGAAAGCTGAAGCTTTCTTT
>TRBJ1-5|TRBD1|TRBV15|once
CATSFDRGLQPQHF
TGTGCCACCAGCTTCGACAGGGGGCTGCAGCCCCAGCATTTT
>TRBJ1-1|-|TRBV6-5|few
CASSPPRVSNTEAFF
TGTGCCAGCAGTCCTCCCCGAGTCTCGAACACTGAAGCTTTCTTT
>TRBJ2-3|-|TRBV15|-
CATSRDTVTTDTQYF
TGTGCCACCAGCAGAGATACGGTCACCACAGATACGCAGTATTTT
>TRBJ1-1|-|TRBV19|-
CASSTRQDGTEAFF
TGTGCCAGTAGTACCCGACAGGATGGCACTGAAGCTTTCTTT
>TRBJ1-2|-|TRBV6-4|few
CASTQGQYYGYTF
TGTGCCAGCACTCAGGGACAATACTATGGCTACACCTTC
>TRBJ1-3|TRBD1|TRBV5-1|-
CASSLGTGSGNTIYF
TGCGCCAGCAGCTTGGGGACAGGCTCTGGAAACACCATATATTTT
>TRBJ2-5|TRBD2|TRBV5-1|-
CASSWGLAGGRAVETQYF
TGCGCCAGCAGCTGGGGACTAGCGGGGGGCCGGGCGGTCGAGACCCAGTACTTC
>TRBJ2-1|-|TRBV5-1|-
CASSLSGLTYNEQFF
TGCGCCAGCAGCTTGTCCGGTTTGACCTACAATGAGCAGTTCTTC
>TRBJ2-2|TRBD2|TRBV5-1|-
CASSLAAGDRSSGELFF
TGCGCCAGCAGCTTGGCCGCGGGGGACCGTTCCTCCGGGGAGCTGTTTTTT
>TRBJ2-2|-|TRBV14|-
CASSQRHPNTGELFF
TGTGCCAGCAGCCAGCGACATCCGAACACCGGGGAGCTGTTTTTT
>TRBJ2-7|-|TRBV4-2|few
CASSQVASSYEQYF
TGTGCCAGCAGCCAAGTAGCGAGCTCCTACGAGCAGTACTTC
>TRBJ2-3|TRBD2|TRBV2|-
CASKTSGIADTQYF
TGTGCCAGCAAAACTAGCGGGATAGCAGATACGCAGTATTTT
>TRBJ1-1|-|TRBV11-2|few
CASSLDAPAFF
TGTGCCAGCAGCTTAGATGCGCCGGCTTTCTTT
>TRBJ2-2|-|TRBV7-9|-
CASSSRYTGELFF
TGTGCCAGCAGCTCGCGATACACCGGGGAGCTGTTTTTT
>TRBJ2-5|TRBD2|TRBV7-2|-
CASSLVPAGGNQETQYF
TGTGCCAGCAGCTTAGTTCCAGCGGGGGGGAATCAAGAGACCCAGTACTTC
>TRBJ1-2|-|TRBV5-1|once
CASSLMQGQGGYTF
TGCGCCAGCAGCTTGATGCAGGGGCAGGGAGGCTACACCTTC
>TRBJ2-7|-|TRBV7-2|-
CASSLGGQPYEQYF
TGTGCCAGCAGCTTAGGGGGACAACCCTACGAGCAGTACTTC
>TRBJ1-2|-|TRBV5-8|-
CASSYLGSTAYGYTF
TGTGCCAGCAGTTACCTAGGAAGTACCGCCTATGGCTACACCTTC
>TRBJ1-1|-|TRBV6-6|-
CASSSDRNTEAFF
TGTGCCAGCAGTTCGGACAGGAACACTGAAGCTTTCTTT
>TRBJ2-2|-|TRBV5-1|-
CASSPEGRAVDTGELFF
TGCGCCAGCAGCCCCGAGGGTCGGGCCGTAGACACCGGGGAGCTGTTTTTT
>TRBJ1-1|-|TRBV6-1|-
CASSEGGQGAFF
TGTGCCAGCAGTGAAGGGGGGCAGGGGGCTTTCTTT
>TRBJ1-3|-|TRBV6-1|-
CASRGTGGNTIYF
TGTGCCAGCAGGGGAACGGGGGGAAACACCATATATTTT
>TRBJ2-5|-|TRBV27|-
CASSSHTQETQYF
TGTGCCAGCAGTTCACACACCCAAGAGACCCAGTACTTC
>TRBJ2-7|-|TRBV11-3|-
CASSRGQMYEQYF
TGTGCCAGCAGTAGGGGACAAATGTACGAGCAGTACTTC
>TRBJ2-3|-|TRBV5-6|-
CASSFSGTDTQYF
TGTGCCAGCAGCTTCTCGGGCACAGATACGCAGTATTTT
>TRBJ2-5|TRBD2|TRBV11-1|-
CASSFGLAGGLQETQYF
TGTGCCAGCAGCTTCGGACTAGCGGGAGGGCTGCAAGAGACCCAGTACTTC
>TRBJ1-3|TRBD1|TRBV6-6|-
CASSYSTGQGGNTIYF
TGTGCCAGCAGTTACTCGACGGGACAGGGAGGAAACACCATATATTTT
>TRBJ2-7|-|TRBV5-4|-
CASSRQAHEQYF
TGTGCCAGCAGTAGACAGGCACACGAGCAGTACTTC
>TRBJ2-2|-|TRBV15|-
CATSRARGYTGELFF
TGTGCCACCAGCAGAGCGAGGGGGTACACCGGGGAGCTGTTTTTT
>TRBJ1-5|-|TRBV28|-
CASSLSGGIGVGNQPQHF
TGTGCCAGCAGTTTAAGTGGGGGGATCGGGGTAGGGAATCAGCCCCAGCATTTT
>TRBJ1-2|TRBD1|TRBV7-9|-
CASSSGTGGDSYGYTF
TGTGCCAGCAGCTCCGGGACAGGGGGTGATAGCTATGGCTACACCTTC
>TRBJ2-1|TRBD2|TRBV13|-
CASSSRTRITNEQFF
TGTGCCAGCAGCTCAAGGACTAGAATAACAAATGAGCAGTTCTTC
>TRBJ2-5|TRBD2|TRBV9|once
CANSVEGLDRETQYF
TGTGCCAACAGCGTGGAGGGACTAGATAGAGAGACCCAGTACTTC
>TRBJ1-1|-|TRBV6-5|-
CASSRSTEGTEAFF
TGTGCCAGCAGTAGGTCCACAGAGGGCACTGAAGCTTTCTTT
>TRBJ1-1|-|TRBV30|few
CAWMRRLDTEAFF
TGTGCCTGGATGAGGAGGCTGGACACTGAAGCTTTCTTT
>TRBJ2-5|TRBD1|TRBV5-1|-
CASSPGQGGETQYF
TGCGCCAGCAGTCCGGGACAGGGCGGGGAGACCCAGTACTTC
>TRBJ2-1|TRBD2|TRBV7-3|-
CASSLAGADNEQFF
TGTGCCAGCAGCTTAGCGGGAGCAGACAATGAGCAGTTCTTC
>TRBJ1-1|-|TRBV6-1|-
CASSGISSGRGTEAFF
TGTGCCAGCAGTGGAATCTCTTCAGGGCGGGGGACTGAAGCTTTCTTT